A single sample is the source of the 3 T cell receptor beta chains below, sequenced in a study of cytomegalovirus exposure and HLA in healthy donors. This PCR relied on a set of 60 Vbeta primers and 13 Jbeta primers. Assay used: immunoSEQ multiplex PCR; TCRdb lists only in-frame clones, some missing. The repertoire holds 200,000 to 250,000 clones, with roughly 91% as singletons. Material: PBMCs. The receptor set was obtained from a woman under 30 in good health and CMV-seronegative.

This chain joins TRBV6-6 and TRBJ1-5; D is uncertain. In germline, CDR1 is MNHNY, CDR2 SVGAGI (reference sequence). The CDR3 contains 15 residues. The V end lost 4 bases, the J end lost 0 bases, and 10 bases lay between the germline ends. DNA for the CDR3: TGTGCCAGCAGTTTCCAGCGATATAGCAATCAGCCCCAGCATTTT. Translated: CASSFQRYSNQPQHF.

This clone was picked up one time. For the CDR3, the DNA is TGTGCCAGCAGCCAACGGGGGGGTAGTTCAGATACGCAGTATTTT. It specifies CASSQRGGSSDTQYF. J is TRBJ2-3 and V is TRBV5-5, with 8 bases aligning to TRBD2. From germline, CDR1 is SGHKS and CDR2 YYEKEE (reference sequence). The CDR3 contains 15 residues. Trimming removed 4 bases from V and 4 bases from J; junction bases left unmatched: 8.

V and J are TRBV4-1 and TRBJ1-3; D is unclear. The germline V gene encodes CDR1 MGHRA and CDR2 YSYEKL. V lost 0 bases and J 0 bases, leaving 6 bases between the germline ends. The CDR3 totals 15 residues. The CDR3 reads CASSQDRPSGNTIYF. CDR3 bases: TGCGCCAGCAGCCAAGACAGGCCCTCTGGAAACACCATATATTTT.